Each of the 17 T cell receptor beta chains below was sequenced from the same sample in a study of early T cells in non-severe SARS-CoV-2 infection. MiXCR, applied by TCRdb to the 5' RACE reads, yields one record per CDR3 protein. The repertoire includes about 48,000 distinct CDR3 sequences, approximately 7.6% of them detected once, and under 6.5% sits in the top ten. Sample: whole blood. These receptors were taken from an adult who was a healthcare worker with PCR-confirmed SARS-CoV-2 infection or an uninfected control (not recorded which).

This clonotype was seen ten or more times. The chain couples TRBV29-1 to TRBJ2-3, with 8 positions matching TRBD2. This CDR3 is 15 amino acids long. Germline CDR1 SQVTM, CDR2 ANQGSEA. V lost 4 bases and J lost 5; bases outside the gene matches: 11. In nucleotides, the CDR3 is TGCAGCGTTGCGGTACTAGCGGAAAAAGGAGATACGCAGTATTTT. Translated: CSVAVLAEKGDTQYF.

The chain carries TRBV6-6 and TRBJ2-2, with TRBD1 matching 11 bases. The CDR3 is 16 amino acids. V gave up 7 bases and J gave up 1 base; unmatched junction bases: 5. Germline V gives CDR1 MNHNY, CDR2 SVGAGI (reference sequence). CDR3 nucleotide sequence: TGTGCCAGCACTAAAGGGACAGGGGGGAACACCGGGGAGCTGTTTTTT. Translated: CASTKGTGGNTGELFF.

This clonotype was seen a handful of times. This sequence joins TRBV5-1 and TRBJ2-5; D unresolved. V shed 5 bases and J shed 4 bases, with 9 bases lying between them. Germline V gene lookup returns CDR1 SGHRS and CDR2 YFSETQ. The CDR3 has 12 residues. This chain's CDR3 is CASRDPAETQYF. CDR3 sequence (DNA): TGCGCCAGCAGGGATCCTGCAGAGACCCAGTACTTC.

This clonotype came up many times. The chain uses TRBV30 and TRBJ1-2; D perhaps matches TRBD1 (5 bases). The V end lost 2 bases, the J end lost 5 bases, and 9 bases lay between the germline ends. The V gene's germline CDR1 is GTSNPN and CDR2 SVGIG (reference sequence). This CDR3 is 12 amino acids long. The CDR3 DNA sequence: TGTGCCTGGAGTAGGGGTAGATATGGCTACACCTTC. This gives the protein CAWSRGRYGYTF.

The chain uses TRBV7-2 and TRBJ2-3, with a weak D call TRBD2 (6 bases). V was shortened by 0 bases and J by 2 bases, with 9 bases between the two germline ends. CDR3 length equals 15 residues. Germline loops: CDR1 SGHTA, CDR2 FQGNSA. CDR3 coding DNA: TGTGCCAGCAGCTTAGCTGGGAGGTTCACAGATACGCAGTATTTT. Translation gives CASSLAGRFTDTQYF.

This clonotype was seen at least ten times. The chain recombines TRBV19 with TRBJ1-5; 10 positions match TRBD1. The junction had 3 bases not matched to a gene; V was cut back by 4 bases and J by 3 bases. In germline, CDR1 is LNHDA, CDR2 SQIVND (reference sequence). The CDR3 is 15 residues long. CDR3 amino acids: CASSSGTGVNQPQHF. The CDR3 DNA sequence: TGTGCCAGTAGTAGCGGGACAGGGGTCAATCAGCCCCAGCATTTT.

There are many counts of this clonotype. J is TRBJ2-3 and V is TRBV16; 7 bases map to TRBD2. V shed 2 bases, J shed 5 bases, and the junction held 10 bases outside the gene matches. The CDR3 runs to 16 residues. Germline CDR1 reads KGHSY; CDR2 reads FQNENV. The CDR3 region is CASSQVRGGGGDTQYF. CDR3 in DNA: TGTGCCAGCAGCCAAGTACGGGGCGGGGGAGGAGATACGCAGTATTTT. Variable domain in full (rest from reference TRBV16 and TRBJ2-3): GEEVAQTPKHLVRGEGQKAKLYCAPIKGHSYVFWYQQVLKNEFKFLISFQNENVFDETGMPKERFSAKCLPNSPCSLEIQATKLEDSAVYFCASSQVRGGGGDTQYFGPGTRLTVL.

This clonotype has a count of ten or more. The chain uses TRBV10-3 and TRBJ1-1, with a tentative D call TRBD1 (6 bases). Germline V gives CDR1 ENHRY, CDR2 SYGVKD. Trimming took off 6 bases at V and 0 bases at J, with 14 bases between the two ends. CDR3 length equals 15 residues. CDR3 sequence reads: CAIRGAEGVNTEAFF. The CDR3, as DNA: TGTGCCATCAGAGGGGCGGAGGGGGTGAACACTGAAGCTTTCTTT.

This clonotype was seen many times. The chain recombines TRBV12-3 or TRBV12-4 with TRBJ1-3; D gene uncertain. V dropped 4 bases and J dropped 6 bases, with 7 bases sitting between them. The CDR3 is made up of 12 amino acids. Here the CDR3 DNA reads TGTGCCAGCAGTTCGAAGATAAACACCATATATTTT. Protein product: CASSSKINTIYF.

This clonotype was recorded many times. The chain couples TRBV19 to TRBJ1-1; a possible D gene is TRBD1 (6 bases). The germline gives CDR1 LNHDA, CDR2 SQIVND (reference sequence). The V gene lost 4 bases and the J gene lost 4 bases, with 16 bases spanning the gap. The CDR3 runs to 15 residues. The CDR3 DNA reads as TGTGCCAGTAGTACGCGGGCAGGGGTAGGCACTGAAGCTTTCTTT. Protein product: CASSTRAGVGTEAFF.

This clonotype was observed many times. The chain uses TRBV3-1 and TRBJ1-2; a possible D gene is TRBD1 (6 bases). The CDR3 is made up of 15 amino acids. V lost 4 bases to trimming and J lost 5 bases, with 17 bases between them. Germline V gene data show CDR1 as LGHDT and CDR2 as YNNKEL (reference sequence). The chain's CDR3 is CASSLGPDSGYGYTF. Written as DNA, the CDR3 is TGTGCCAGCAGCCTTGGCCCGGACAGTGGGTATGGCTACACCTTC. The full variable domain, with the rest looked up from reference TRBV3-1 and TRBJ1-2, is DTAVSQTPKYLVTQMGNDKSIKCEQNLGHDTMYWYKQDSKKFLKIMFSYNNKELIINETVPNRFSPKSPDKAHLNLHINSLELGDSAVYFCASSLGPDSGYGYTFGSGTRLTVV.

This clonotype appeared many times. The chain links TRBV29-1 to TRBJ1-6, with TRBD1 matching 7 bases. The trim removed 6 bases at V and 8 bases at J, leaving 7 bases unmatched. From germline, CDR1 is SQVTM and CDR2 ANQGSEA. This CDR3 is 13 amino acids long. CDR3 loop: CSVKSTGDSPLHF. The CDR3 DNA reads TGCAGCGTCAAAAGTACAGGGGATTCACCCCTCCACTTT.

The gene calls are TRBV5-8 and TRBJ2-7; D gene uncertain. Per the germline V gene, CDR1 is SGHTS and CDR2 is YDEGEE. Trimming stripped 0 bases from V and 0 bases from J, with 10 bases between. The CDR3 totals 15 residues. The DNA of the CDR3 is TGTGCCAGCAGCTTGGTCGGCGTGAGCTCCTACGAGCAGTACTTC. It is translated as CASSLVGVSSYEQYF.

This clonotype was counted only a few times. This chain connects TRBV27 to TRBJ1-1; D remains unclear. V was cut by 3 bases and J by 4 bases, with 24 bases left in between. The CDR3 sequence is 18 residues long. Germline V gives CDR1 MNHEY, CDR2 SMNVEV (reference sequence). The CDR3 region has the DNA TGTGCCAGCAGTTTCCCAAATTCCTTCGGGGAAAGGACCACTGAAGCTTTCTTT. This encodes CASSFPNSFGERTTEAFF.

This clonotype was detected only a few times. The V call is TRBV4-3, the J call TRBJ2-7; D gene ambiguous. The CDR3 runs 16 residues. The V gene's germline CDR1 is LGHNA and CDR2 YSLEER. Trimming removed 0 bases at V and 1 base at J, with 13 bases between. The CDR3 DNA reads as TGCGCCAGCAGCCAAGATGTGGCAGGAGTTTCCTACGAGCAGTACTTC. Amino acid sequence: CASSQDVAGVSYEQYF.

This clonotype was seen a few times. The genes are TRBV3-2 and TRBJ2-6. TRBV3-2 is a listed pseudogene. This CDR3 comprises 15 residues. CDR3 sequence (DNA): TGTGCCAGCAGCCTGACCCTTTCTGGGGCCAACGTCCTGACTTTC. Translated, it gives CASSLTLSGANVLTF.

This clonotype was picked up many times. The DNA for the CDR3 is TGCAGTGCTAGAGCACTAGCAGGTTACAATGAGCAGTTCTTC. Translated: CSARALAGYNEQFF. This rearrangement joins TRBV20-1 to TRBJ2-1, with a possible D match to TRBD2 (6 bases). CDR1 is DFQATT and CDR2 is SNEGSKA in the germline V gene (reference sequence). V was trimmed by 1 base and J by 4 bases, leaving 11 bases between them. The CDR3 is made up of 14 amino acids.